Listed here are 2 T cell receptor beta chains from one sample, sequenced in a study of cytomegalovirus exposure and HLA in healthy donors. The PCR employed 60 Vbeta primers together with 13 Jbeta primers. The repertoire was sequenced with immunoSEQ multiplex PCR; TCRdb's copy has only in-frame clones and lacks some. Of fewer than 250,000 clones detected, roughly 85% appear once; the ten largest clones hold approximately 2%. Source material: PBMCs. These receptors were obtained from a male donor in good health and CMV-seronegative.

This clone was seen just once. The chain combines TRBV6-5 with TRBJ1-2; 7 bases agree with TRBD1. The CDR3 consists of 16 residues. V gave up 2 bases and J gave up 8 bases; unmatched junction bases: 14. Germline V gene data show CDR1 as MNHEY and CDR2 as SVGAGI. The CDR3 DNA is TGTGCCAGCAGTTACAGCCCCCAGACAGGGCCCTTGGGCTACACCTTC. It yields the protein CASSYSPQTGPLGYTF.

This clone was seen more than once but under ten times. This sequence joins TRBV6-6 and TRBJ2-7, with D possibly being TRBD1 (6 bases). The germline CDR1 and CDR2 sequences are MNHNY and SVGAGI (reference sequence). The ends were cut back, 6 bases at V and 4 bases at J, with 13 bases in the middle. The CDR3 loop spans 13 amino acids. The CDR3 DNA reads as TGTGCCAGCAGCCCTCCAGGGGAGTACGAGCAGTACTTC. Translation: CASSPPGEYEQYF.